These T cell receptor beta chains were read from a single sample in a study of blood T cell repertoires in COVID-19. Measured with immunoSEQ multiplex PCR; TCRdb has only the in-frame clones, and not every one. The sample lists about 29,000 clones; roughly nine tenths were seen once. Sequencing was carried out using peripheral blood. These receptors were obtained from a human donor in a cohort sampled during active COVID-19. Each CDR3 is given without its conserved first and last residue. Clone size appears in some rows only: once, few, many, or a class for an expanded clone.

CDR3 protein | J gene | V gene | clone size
ASSPRTSSYEQY | TRBJ2-7 | TRBV27 | once
ASSHAGTGANSPLH | TRBJ1-6 | TRBV4-2 | -
ASSSGQGYEQY | TRBJ2-7 | TRBV28 | -
ASSPTGGVEAF | TRBJ1-1 | TRBV11-3 | -
ASSKTGEPTDTQY | TRBJ2-3 | TRBV7-3 | once
ASSLEGGGLQSDTQY | TRBJ2-3 | TRBV7-2 | -
ASSLMAFRFSGYQETQY | TRBJ2-5 | TRBV5-6 | -
AISDGDSKRYEQY | TRBJ2-7 | TRBV10-3 | -
ASADKSNSPLH | TRBJ1-6 | TRBV5-4 | -
ASSQYGSYNEQF | TRBJ2-1 | TRBV27 | -
ASSLYSGRQGGYT | TRBJ1-2 | TRBV27 | -
ASKGEEQY | TRBJ2-7 | TRBV12-3/TRBV12-4 | once
ASQEAPKTGELF | TRBJ2-2 | TRBV11-3 | -
ASSNPGHLAKNIQY | TRBJ2-4 | TRBV19 | -
ASSPTGLAGSSYEQY | TRBJ2-7 | TRBV28 | -
ASSPLRANSYEQY | TRBJ2-7 | TRBV11-2 | -
ASSEPAGRNTQY | TRBJ2-3 | TRBV2 | -
ASRPRQGKANYGYT | TRBJ1-2 | TRBV7-2 | -
ASSLSPSGDYEQY | TRBJ2-7 | TRBV5-4 | -
ASSLDRGNYEQY | TRBJ2-7 | TRBV7-2 | -
ATSLLPQARAHEQY | TRBJ2-7 | TRBV15 | few
ASSQEEIMNTEAF | TRBJ1-1 | TRBV4-1 | -
ASSLGLAPYEQY | TRBJ2-7 | TRBV5-1 | -
ASSPPPGQGAQDSPLH | TRBJ1-6 | TRBV23-1 | -
ASSLRTQSVGYT | TRBJ1-2 | TRBV27 | once
ASSTGTDTQY | TRBJ2-3 | TRBV5-4 | -
ASSYSTGGLRNEQF | TRBJ2-1 | TRBV6-2/TRBV6-3 | -
ASSRTGGSDTGELF | TRBJ2-2 | TRBV27 | -
ASSSTGGHEQY | TRBJ2-7 | TRBV10-1 | few
ASSLRPGSSYEQY | TRBJ2-7 | TRBV7-6 | -
ASRGTGERYEQY | TRBJ2-7 | TRBV25-1 | -
ASRSDRFITGELF | TRBJ2-2 | TRBV19 | -
ASSYRPATGGRSPLH | TRBJ1-6 | TRBV27 | -
ASARGGNQPQH | TRBJ1-5 | TRBV12-3/TRBV12-4 | medium-sized
ASSYFAGYSGNTIY | TRBJ1-3 | TRBV6-5 | few
ATSARTDTQY | TRBJ2-3 | TRBV15 | -
ASSPGLYGYT | TRBJ1-2 | TRBV28 | -
ASSPGGVTDTQY | TRBJ2-3 | TRBV7-3 | few
ATSEGGIQSNYGYT | TRBJ1-2 | TRBV24-1 | -
ASSPRGQGKNSNQPQH | TRBJ1-5 | TRBV21-1 | -
ASSQDPTSGGLPLTDTQY | TRBJ2-3 | TRBV4-2 | -
ASSTRLVSDTQY | TRBJ2-3 | TRBV11-2 | -
ASSSTRQGEKLF | TRBJ1-4 | TRBV6-5 | -
ASSESYRDSSYNEQF | TRBJ2-1 | TRBV9 | -
ASSQEDRLPYEQY | TRBJ2-7 | TRBV4-2 | -
ASSLGAGKTEAF | TRBJ1-1 | TRBV5-1 | -
ATSSDRGHYGYT | TRBJ1-2 | TRBV15 | -
ASSSIRGYLGYT | TRBJ1-2 | TRBV11-2 | -
ASSLNSGVSYEQY | TRBJ2-7 | TRBV11-2 | -
ASRWDRGTETQY | TRBJ2-5 | TRBV6-6 | -
ASSQEGLGVWNTEAF | TRBJ1-1 | TRBV4-3 | -
SVEVAGGRKNTGELF | TRBJ2-2 | TRBV29-1 | -
ATQTLQGGTDTQY | TRBJ2-3 | TRBV28 | once
ASSTDRGQETQY | TRBJ2-5 | TRBV21-1 | -
ASSLRDFGGTEAF | TRBJ1-1 | TRBV28 | -